This TCR beta chain originates from a study of vaccination effects on CD4 cells after COVID-19. In the case of this clone: Its target is not known.

Antigen-specific CD4+ T cells were expanded with viral peptide pools in the ViraFEST assay before sequencing. After more than 8 days in culture, the CD4+ T cells were isolated. None of the vaccinated had previously contracted SARS-CoV-2, and their nucleocapsid antibodies tested negative. V gave up 2 bases and J gave up 6 bases, with 8 bases separating them. CDR1 is SGHTA and CDR2 is FQGTGA in the germline V gene. This CDR3 is 13 amino acids long. The protocol was immunoSEQ multiplex PCR, while the TCRdb copy is restricted to in-frame clones and leaves out a portion. The table lists 55,000 to 75,000 clones, roughly 70% of them singletons.

The source was CD4+ T cells from PBMCs cultured with HCoV-OC43 spike peptides, collected before COVID-19 vaccination. Subset indicated: HCoV-OC43 spike overlapping peptide pool stimulation. V gene TRBV7-3 combines with J gene TRBJ1-5; the D is unclear. The receptor comes from a human donor who received a COVID-19 vaccine. DNA of the CDR3: TGTGCCAGCAGCTTATCACCCGTTCAGCCCCAGCATTTT. As protein: CASSLSPVQPQHF.